This T cell receptor beta chain came from a study of CD8 T cells in ankylosing spondylitis. Unmatched junction bases numbered 4, after V lost 3 bases and J lost 4 bases. Germline V gene lookup returns CDR1 DFQATT and CDR2 SNEGSKA (reference sequence). The CDR3 sequence is 13 residues long. For TCR beta, libraries came from quantitative 5'-RACE with molecular barcodes. TCRdb used MiXCR to reprocess the 5' RACE reads, holding one entry per CDR3 protein. Among more than 400,000 distinct CDR3 sequences listed, over 4% were seen once. This clonotype was observed many times. Its matching antigen is unknown. Findings and caveats of the study: Previously reported in reactive arthritis synovial fluid and blood were some of the motif variants. Researchers report that disease-linked clones proved CD8+ and relatively rare in peripheral blood. Reportedly, matched ankylosing spondylitis synovial fluid was significantly enriched for disease-linked clones. Among TCR beta sequences, a motif of several highly homologous variants appeared characteristic of ankylosing spondylitis blood.

This receptor was obtained from a male donor with ankylosing spondylitis. The specimen sequenced was blood, either unsorted or a sorted T cell fraction (not recorded which). This sequence joins TRBV20-1 and TRBJ2-3; 7 bases agree with TRBD2. The CDR3 loop reads CSASGGISDTQYF. CDR3 coding DNA: TGCAGTGCTAGCGGGGGGATCTCAGATACGCAGTATTTT.